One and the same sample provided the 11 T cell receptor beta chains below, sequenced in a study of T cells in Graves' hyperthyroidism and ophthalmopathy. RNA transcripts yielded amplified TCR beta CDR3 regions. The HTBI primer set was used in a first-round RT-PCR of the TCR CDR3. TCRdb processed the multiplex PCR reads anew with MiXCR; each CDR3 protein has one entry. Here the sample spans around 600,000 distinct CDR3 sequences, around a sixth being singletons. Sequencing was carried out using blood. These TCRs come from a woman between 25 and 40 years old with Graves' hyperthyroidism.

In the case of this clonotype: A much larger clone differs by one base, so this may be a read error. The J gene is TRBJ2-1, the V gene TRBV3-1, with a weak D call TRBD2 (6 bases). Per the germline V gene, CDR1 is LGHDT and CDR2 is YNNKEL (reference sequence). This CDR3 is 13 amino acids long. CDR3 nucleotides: TGTGCCAGCTGCCATAACGGGGGTAATGAGCAGTTCTTC. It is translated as CASCHNGGNEQFF.

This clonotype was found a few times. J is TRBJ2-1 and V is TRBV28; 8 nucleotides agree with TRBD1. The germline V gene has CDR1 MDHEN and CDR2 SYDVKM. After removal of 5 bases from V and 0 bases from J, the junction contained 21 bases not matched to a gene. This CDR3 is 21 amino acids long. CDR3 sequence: CASSTIQTDRALLSSYNEQFF. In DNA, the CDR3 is TGTGCCAGCAGTACAATTCAAACGGACAGGGCCCTATTAAGCTCCTACAATGAGCAGTTCTTC.

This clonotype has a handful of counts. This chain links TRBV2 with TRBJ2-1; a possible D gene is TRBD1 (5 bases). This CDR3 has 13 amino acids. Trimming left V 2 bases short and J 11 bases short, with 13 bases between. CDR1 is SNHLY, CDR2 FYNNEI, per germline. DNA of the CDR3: TGTGCCAGCAGTGAAAGAAGGGGTGGTAAGCAGTTCTTC. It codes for CASSERRGGKQFF. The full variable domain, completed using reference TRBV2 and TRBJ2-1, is EPEVTQTPSHQVTQMGQEVILRCVPISNHLYFYWYRQILGQKVEFLVSFYNNEISEKSEIFDDQFSVERPDGSNFTLKIRSTKLEDSAMYFCASSERRGGKQFFGPGTRLTVL.

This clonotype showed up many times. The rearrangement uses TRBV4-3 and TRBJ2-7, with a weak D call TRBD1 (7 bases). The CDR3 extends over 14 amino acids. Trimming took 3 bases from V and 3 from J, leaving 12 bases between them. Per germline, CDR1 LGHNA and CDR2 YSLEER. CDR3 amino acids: CASSQNRGGYEQYF. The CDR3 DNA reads TGCGCCAGCAGCCAGAACAGGGGAGGCTACGAGCAGTACTTC.

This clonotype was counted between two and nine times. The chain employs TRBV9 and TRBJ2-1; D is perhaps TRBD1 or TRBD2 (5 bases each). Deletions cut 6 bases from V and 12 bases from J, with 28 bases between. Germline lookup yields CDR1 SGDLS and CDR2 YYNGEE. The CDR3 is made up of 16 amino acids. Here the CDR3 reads CASTLCSGTLPMGQFF. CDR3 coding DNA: TGTGCCAGCACCTTGTGTTCCGGGACCCTGCCTATGGGGCAGTTCTTC.

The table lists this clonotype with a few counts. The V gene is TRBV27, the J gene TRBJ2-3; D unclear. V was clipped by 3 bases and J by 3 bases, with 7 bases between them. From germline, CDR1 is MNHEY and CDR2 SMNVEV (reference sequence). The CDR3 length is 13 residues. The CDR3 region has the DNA TGTGCCAGCAGTTTTGTCAAGACAGATACGCAGTATTTT. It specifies CASSFVKTDTQYF.

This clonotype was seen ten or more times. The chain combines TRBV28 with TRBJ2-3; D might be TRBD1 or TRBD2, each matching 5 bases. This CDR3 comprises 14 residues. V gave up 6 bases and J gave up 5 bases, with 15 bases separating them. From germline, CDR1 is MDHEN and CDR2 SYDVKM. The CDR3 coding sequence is TGTGCCAGCAGCCCTGGGGGAGTGGTAGATACGCAGTATTTT. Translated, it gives CASSPGGVVDTQYF.

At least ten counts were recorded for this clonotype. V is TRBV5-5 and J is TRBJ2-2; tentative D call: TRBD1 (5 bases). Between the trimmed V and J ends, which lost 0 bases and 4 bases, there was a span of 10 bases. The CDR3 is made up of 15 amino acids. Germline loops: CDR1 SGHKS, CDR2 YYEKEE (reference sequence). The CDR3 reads CASSLVSGLTGELFF. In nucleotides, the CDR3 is TGTGCCAGCAGCTTGGTCTCAGGGCTCACCGGGGAGCTGTTTTTT.

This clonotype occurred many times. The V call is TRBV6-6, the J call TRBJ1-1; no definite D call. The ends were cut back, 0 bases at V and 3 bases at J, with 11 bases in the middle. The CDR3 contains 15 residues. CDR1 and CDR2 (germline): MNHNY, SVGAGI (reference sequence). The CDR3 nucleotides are TGTGCCAGCAGTTACTCGCCGGCAGGAGACACTGAAGCTTTCTTT. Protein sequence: CASSYSPAGDTEAFF.

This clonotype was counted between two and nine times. This CDR3 is CASSLRKTSGSYTTDTQYF. The CDR3 bases are TGTGCCAGCAGCTTGCGAAAGACTAGCGGGAGTTATACCACAGATACGCAGTATTTT. V and J are TRBV5-6 and TRBJ2-3; 12 bases agree with TRBD2. V was pared by 1 base and J by 2 bases, with 11 bases of the junction left unmatched. This CDR3 has 19 amino acids. Germline loops: CDR1 SGHDT, CDR2 YYEEEE.

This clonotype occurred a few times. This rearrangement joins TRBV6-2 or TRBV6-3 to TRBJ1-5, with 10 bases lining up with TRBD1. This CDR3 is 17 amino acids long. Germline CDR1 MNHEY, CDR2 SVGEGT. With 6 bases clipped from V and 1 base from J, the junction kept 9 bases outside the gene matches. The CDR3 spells CASRRGTGDFSNQPQHF. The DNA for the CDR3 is TGTGCCAGCAGACGAGGGACAGGGGATTTCAGCAATCAGCCCCAGCATTTT.